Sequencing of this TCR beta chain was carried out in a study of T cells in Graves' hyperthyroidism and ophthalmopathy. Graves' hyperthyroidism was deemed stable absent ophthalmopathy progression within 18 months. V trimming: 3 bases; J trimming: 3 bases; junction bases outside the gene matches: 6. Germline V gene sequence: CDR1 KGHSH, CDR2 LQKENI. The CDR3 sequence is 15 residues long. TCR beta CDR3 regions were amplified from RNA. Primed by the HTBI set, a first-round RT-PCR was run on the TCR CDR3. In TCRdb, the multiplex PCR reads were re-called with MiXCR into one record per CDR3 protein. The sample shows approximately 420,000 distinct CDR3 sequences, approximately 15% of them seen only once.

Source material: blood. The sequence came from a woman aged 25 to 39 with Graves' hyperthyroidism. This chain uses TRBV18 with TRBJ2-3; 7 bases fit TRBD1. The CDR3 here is CASSPNAGGTDTQYF. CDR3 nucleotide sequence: TGTGCCAGCTCACCTAATGCAGGGGGTACAGATACGCAGTATTTT. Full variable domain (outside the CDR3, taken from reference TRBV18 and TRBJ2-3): NAGVMQNPRHLVRRRGQEARLRCSPMKGHSHVYWYRQLPEEGLKFMVYLQKENIIDESGMPKERFSAEFPKEGPSILRIQQVVRGDSAAYFCASSPNAGGTDTQYFGPGTRLTVL.